What follows are 27 T cell receptor beta chains derived from one specimen sequenced in a study of regulatory T cells in long-lasting Graves disease. Assembly of TCR beta libraries relied on iRepertoire HTBI primers together with Arm-PCR of CDR3 regions. TCRdb called the multiplex PCR reads again in MiXCR, with one record for every CDR3 protein. The top ten clones hold more than 35% of a sample with about 300,000 distinct CDR3 sequences, more than 15% of them seen once. The time point here: newly diagnosed GD, antithyroid drugs for less than 3 months. Preparation of the TCR library used RNA extracted from PBMCs. Sequenced here: peripheral blood mononuclear cells (PBMCs), sampled at new diagnosis, from a patient treated with antithyroid drugs. The source of these receptors is a female donor with Graves disease.

This clonotype has a count of ten or more. J is TRBJ1-1 and V is TRBV12-3 or TRBV12-4; TRBD1 agrees at 7 bases. The CDR3 is made up of 15 amino acids. V was clipped by 0 bases and J by 1 base; unmatched bases: 2. This chain's CDR3 is CASSLAQGGNTEAFF. The DNA for the CDR3 is TGTGCCAGCAGTTTAGCGCAGGGGGGGAACACTGAAGCTTTCTTT.

About this clonotype: One end of the junction is discordant with germline, which a read error may explain. The CDR3 is CASSWRTSGRASTDTQYF. The CDR3 region has the DNA TGCGCTAGCAGCTGGAGGACTAGCGGGCGCGCGAGCACAGATACTCAGTATTTT. The chain employs TRBV5-1 and TRBJ2-3, with TRBD2 matching 11 bases. Germline values: CDR1 SGHRS, CDR2 YFSETQ. The CDR3 runs to 18 residues.

Note on this clonotype: A much larger clone lies a single base off, so this may be a read error. This chain links TRBV3-1 with TRBJ2-7; 7 nucleotides match TRBD1. CDR3 length equals 13 residues. Germline CDR1 LGHDT, CDR2 YNNKEL (reference sequence). Losses at the gene ends were 4 bases for V and 2 bases for J; bases not matched to a gene: 2. The CDR3 loop is CASSPTGPYEQYF. The CDR3 DNA is TGTGCCAGCAGCCCGACAGGGCCCTACGAGCAGTACTTC.

Details on this clonotype: The junction shows a germline mismatch at one end, possibly a read error. The CDR3 protein is CVSSLGSGSYEQYF. In DNA, the CDR3 is TGTGTCAGCAGTTTGGGAAGCGGTTCCTACGAGCAGTACTTC. The rearrangement uses TRBV12-3 or TRBV12-4 and TRBJ2-7; a possible D gene is TRBD2 (5 bases). CDR3 length: 14 residues.

This clonotype was counted many times. The rearrangement joins TRBV19 to TRBJ1-4, with D hard to call. The CDR3 runs to 14 residues. Germline values: CDR1 LNHDA, CDR2 SQIVND (reference sequence). V lost 3 bases to trimming and J lost 8 bases, with 13 bases between them. The CDR3 is CASSIGVGPEKLFF. CDR3 coding DNA: TGTGCCAGTAGTATTGGGGTTGGGCCGGAAAAACTGTTTTTT. The full variable domain, with the rest looked up from reference TRBV19 and TRBJ1-4, is DGGITQSPKYLFRKEGQNVTLSCEQNLNHDAMYWYRQDPGQGLRLIYYSQIVNDFQKGDIAEGYSVSREKKESFPLTVTSAQKNPTAFYLCASSIGVGPEKLFFGSGTQLSVL.

This clonotype was recorded at least ten times. V gene TRBV7-2 combines with J gene TRBJ2-5; 7 positions match TRBD2. J lost 4 bases, V lost 3 bases, and 5 bases had no gene match. Germline values: CDR1 SGHTA, CDR2 FQGNSA. The CDR3 sequence is 14 residues long. The CDR3: CASSLGGGPETQYF. The CDR3 DNA sequence: TGTGCCAGCAGCTTGGGGGGAGGGCCAGAGACCCAGTACTTC.

This clonotype was detected only a few times. A much larger clone lies a single base off, so this may be a read error. The chain employs TRBV7-9 and TRBJ1-1, with 7 nucleotides matching TRBD1. Looked up from germline, CDR1 is SEHNR and CDR2 is FQNEAQ (reference sequence). CDR3 size: 12 residues. CDR3: CANSLDRVDAFF. The CDR3 bases are TGTGCCAACAGCTTAGACAGGGTAGACGCTTTCTTT.

The sample holds many counts of this clonotype. This chain connects TRBV5-1 to TRBJ1-6; TRBD1 agrees at 8 bases. From germline, CDR1 is SGHRS and CDR2 YFSETQ. The length of the CDR3 is 17 residues. The trim removed 4 bases at V and 7 bases at J, leaving 13 bases unmatched. The chain's CDR3 is CASSHIQGATRNSPLHF. CDR3 DNA sequence: TGCGCCAGCAGCCATATCCAGGGGGCGACTCGGAATTCACCCCTCCACTTT.

The chain combines TRBV7-2 with TRBJ2-1; 12 nucleotides align to TRBD2. The V gene's germline CDR1 is SGHTA and CDR2 FQGNSA. CDR3 length: 18 residues. The J segment lost 7 bases and the V segment lost 0 bases, leaving 10 bases of the junction unmatched. CDR3 sequence reads: CASSLAVFLAGGRNEQFF. CDR3 nucleotides: TGTGCCAGCAGCTTAGCCGTTTTCCTAGCGGGAGGGAGGAATGAGCAGTTCTTC.

This clonotype has only a few counts. The chain is built from TRBV6-5 and TRBJ2-5; D ambiguous. The length of the CDR3 is 15 residues. The ends were cut back, 4 bases at V and 2 bases at J, with 14 bases in the middle. Germline V gene lookup returns CDR1 MNHEY and CDR2 SVGAGI. The CDR3 reads CASSSPLGSQETQYF. For the CDR3, the DNA is TGTGCCAGCAGTTCCCCTCTGGGTAGTCAAGAGACCCAGTACTTC.

This clonotype was seen at least ten times. The chain recombines TRBV20-1 with TRBJ2-5; 12 nucleotides align to TRBD2. Trimming at V came to 3 bases and at J to 5 bases, leaving 7 bases not matched to a gene. The CDR3 runs to 15 residues. CDR1 is DFQATT, CDR2 SNEGSKA, per germline (reference sequence). This chain's CDR3 is CSASRGLAGRETQYF. In DNA form, the CDR3 reads TGCAGTGCTAGTCGGGGACTAGCGGGTCGGGAGACCCAGTACTTC.

This clonotype occurred many times. The V and J genes are TRBV11-3 and TRBJ1-1, with 9 bases aligning to TRBD1. The CDR3 is made up of 16 amino acids. With 5 bases clipped from V and 1 base from J, the junction kept 8 bases outside the gene matches. Per the germline V gene, CDR1 is SGHNT and CDR2 is YENEEA. The CDR3 nucleotides are TGTGCCAGCAGCCCTAACAGGGGGCCGGGGAACACTGAAGCTTTCTTT. It yields the protein CASSPNRGPGNTEAFF.

CDR3 nucleotides: TGTGCCAGCAGCCGTGAGGACACATACACTGAAGCTTTCTTT. Its protein is CASSREDTYTEAFF. The V gene is TRBV5-4, the J gene TRBJ1-1, with a possible D match to TRBD1 (5 bases). The CDR3 is 14 amino acids. V lost 4 bases and J 3 bases, leaving 13 bases between the germline ends. Germline loops: CDR1 SGHNT, CDR2 YYREEE (reference sequence).

The chain is built from TRBV7-9 and TRBJ1-6, with TRBD1 matching 8 bases. The CDR3 runs 15 residues. The junction had 5 bases not matched to a gene; V was cut back by 5 bases and J by 5 bases. Germline V gives CDR1 SEHNR, CDR2 FQNEAQ (reference sequence). In DNA, the CDR3 is TGTGCCAGCAGCCCAGGACAGGGCGATAATTCACCCCTCCACTTT. Its protein product is CASSPGQGDNSPLHF.

This clonotype has ten or more counts. V is TRBV7-9 and J is TRBJ2-2, with 14 nucleotides matching TRBD2. The CDR3 sequence is 19 residues long. Germline values: CDR1 SEHNR, CDR2 FQNEAQ (reference sequence). The V segment lost 5 bases and the J segment 1 base; nucleotides outside the gene matches: 9. The CDR3 nucleotides read TGTGCCAGCAGCGCCGACTGGGGACTAGCGGGGGTGAACACCGGGGAGCTGTTTTTT. Its translation: CASSADWGLAGVNTGELFF.

To note about this clonotype: The conserved phenylalanine or tryptophan normally closing the CDR3 is absent here, so this likely arose from a read error. The chain is built from TRBV11-3 and TRBJ2-5, with D possibly TRBD1 on 6 matching bases. The better agreement between TRBJ2-1 and the DNA end casts doubt on the J call. CDR3 length: 16 residues. In germline, CDR1 is SGHNT, CDR2 YENEEA. The CDR3 coding sequence is TGTGCCAGCAGGAACTGGGGGCAGGGCGGTTTAGAGACCCAGTTCTTA. It specifies CASRNWGQGGLETQFL.

The V gene is TRBV12-3 or TRBV12-4, the J gene TRBJ2-1, with 10 bases lining up with TRBD2. The CDR3 loop spans 14 amino acids. The J segment lost 7 bases and the V segment lost 6 bases, leaving 6 bases of the junction unmatched. This CDR3 is CASSLSGRRNEQFF. The CDR3 DNA reads as TGTGCCAGCAGCCTTAGCGGGAGGAGGAATGAGCAGTTCTTC.

A word on this clonotype: A read error is likely here: a far larger clone is one base away. This rearrangement joins TRBV2 to TRBJ2-7, with TRBD1 matching over 9 bases. Trimming at V came to 3 bases and at J to 5 bases, leaving 8 bases not matched to a gene. The germline CDR1 and CDR2 sequences are SNHLY and FYNNEI. This CDR3 has 15 residues. CDR3 region: CASSDAGTGYNEQYF. The CDR3, as DNA: TGTGCCAGCAGTGACGCCGGGACAGGGTACAACGAGCAGTACTTC.

Regarding this clonotype: A much larger clone differs from this one at a single base, so this may be a read error. This rearrangement joins TRBV7-9 to TRBJ2-7; TRBD1 or TRBD2 may be the D gene (5 bases each). The CDR3 has 16 residues. V lost 5 bases to trimming and J lost 2 bases, with 19 bases between them. Germline V gives CDR1 SEHNR, CDR2 FQNEAQ (reference sequence). Here the CDR3 DNA reads TGTGCCAGCAGCATACCGGACACGGGGATGGCCTACGAGCAGTACTTC. Its translation is CASSIPDTGMAYEQYF.

This clonotype was counted ten times or more. V usage is TRBV19 and J usage is TRBJ1-5; the match to TRBD1 covers 12 bases. Per the germline V gene, CDR1 is LNHDA and CDR2 is SQIVND (reference sequence). This CDR3 has 15 residues. The trim removed 9 bases at V and 6 bases at J, leaving 9 bases unmatched. The CDR3 nucleotides read TGTGCCAGCCAGACAGGGACAGGGGGCGGTCAGCCCCAGCATTTT. Its translation is CASQTGTGGGQPQHF. Full variable domain (rest looked up from reference TRBV19 and TRBJ1-5): DGGITQSPKYLFRKEGQNVTLSCEQNLNHDAMYWYRQDPGQGLRLIYYSQIVNDFQKGDIAEGYSVSREKKESFPLTVTSAQKNPTAFYLCASQTGTGGGQPQHFGDGTRLSIL.

This clonotype was detected many times. V is TRBV2 and J is TRBJ1-2; tentatively, D is TRBD1 (5 bases). CDR3 length: 12 amino acids. Germline lookup yields CDR1 SNHLY and CDR2 FYNNEI. V lost 7 bases and J lost 7, with 13 bases in between. CDR3 DNA sequence: TGTGCCAGCAACCTTGGGGGGGGTGGCTACACCTTC. Translated, it gives CASNLGGGGYTF.

Many counts were recorded for this clonotype. This chain connects TRBV12-3 or TRBV12-4 to TRBJ2-5; 9 bases are a match to TRBD1. The CDR3 has 17 residues. Germline trimming cut 3 bases from V and 5 bases from J; bases unmatched to any gene: 13. The CDR3 bases are TGTGCCAGCAGTTTCAACAGGGGGCGTGGGGTTATGGAGACCCAGTACTTC. Translated, it gives CASSFNRGRGVMETQYF.

This clonotype has a count of ten or more. J is TRBJ1-5 and V is TRBV10-3; D gene unclear. In germline, CDR1 is ENHRY, CDR2 SYGVKD. This CDR3 has 16 amino acids. The V end lost 2 bases, the J end lost 2 bases, and 13 bases lay between the germline ends. DNA of the CDR3: TGTGCCATCAGTGAGCCGAAAGGAGTCGGCAATCAGCCCCAGCATTTT. This sequence encodes CAISEPKGVGNQPQHF.

The V gene is TRBV3-1, the J gene TRBJ1-2; 7 bases match TRBD1. Per germline, CDR1 LGHDT and CDR2 YNNKEL (reference sequence). Trimming removed 2 bases from V and 4 bases from J; junction bases left unmatched: 10. The CDR3 runs to 16 residues. CDR3 in DNA: TGTGCCAGCAGCCAACAACAGGGGAACTATGGCTATGGCTACACCTTC. It codes for CASSQQQGNYGYGYTF. Based on the CDR3 plus reference TRBV3-1 and TRBJ1-2, the full variable domain is DTAVSQTPKYLVTQMGNDKSIKCEQNLGHDTMYWYKQDSKKFLKIMFSYNNKELIINETVPNRFSPKSPDKAHLNLHINSLELGDSAVYFCASSQQQGNYGYGYTFGSGTRLTVV.

This clonotype was detected ten times or more. The rearrangement joins TRBV3-1 to TRBJ2-3, with D unclear. Germline-derived CDR1 and CDR2 are LGHDT and YNNKEL (reference sequence). The CDR3 sequence is 13 residues long. V was cut by 5 bases and J by 7 bases, with 13 bases left in between. In DNA, the CDR3 is TGTGCCAGCAGCTCCTCGAGGATCCATACGCAGTATTTT. This gives the protein CASSSSRIHTQYF.

The genes are TRBV7-2 and TRBJ2-2; 7 nucleotides line up with TRBD2. J was trimmed by 7 bases and V by 1 base; bases with no gene match: 9. From germline, CDR1 is SGHTA and CDR2 FQGNSA. The CDR3 runs to 16 residues. CDR3 in DNA: TGTGCCAGCAGCTTAGAGCGAGCGGGATTGGGCGGGGAGCTGTTTTTT. Amino acids: CASSLERAGLGGELFF.

This chain uses TRBV4-2 with TRBJ2-2; perhaps TRBD1 as D (5 bases). The V end was cut by 2 bases, the J end by 5 bases, with 12 bases between. The CDR3 extends over 15 amino acids. Germline CDR1 LGHNA, CDR2 YNFKEQ. CDR3 protein: CASSQRQTHTGELFF. The CDR3 nucleotides are TGTGCCAGCAGCCAACGACAGACGCATACCGGGGAGCTGTTTTTT.